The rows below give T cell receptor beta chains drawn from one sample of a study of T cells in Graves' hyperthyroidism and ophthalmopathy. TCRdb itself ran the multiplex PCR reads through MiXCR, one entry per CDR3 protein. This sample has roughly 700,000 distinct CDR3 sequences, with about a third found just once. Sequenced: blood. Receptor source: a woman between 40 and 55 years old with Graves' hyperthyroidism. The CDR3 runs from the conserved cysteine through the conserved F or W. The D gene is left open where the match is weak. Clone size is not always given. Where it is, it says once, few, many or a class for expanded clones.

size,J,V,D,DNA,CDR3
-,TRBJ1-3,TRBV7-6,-,TGTGCCAGCAGCTTAGGTCAGGGTGCGCACTCTGGAAACACCATATATTTT,CASSLGQGAHSGNTIYF
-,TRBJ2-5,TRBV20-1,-,TGCAGTGCTAGAATAGGGGGGAAAGAGACCCAGTACTTC,CSARIGGKETQYF
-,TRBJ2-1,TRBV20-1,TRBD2,TGCAGTGCTAGTCCTAGCGGGAGAAGAGAGTTCTTC,CSASPSGRREFF
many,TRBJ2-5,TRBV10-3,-,TGTGCCATTAGCGTTCAAGAGACCCAGTACTTC,CAISVQETQYF
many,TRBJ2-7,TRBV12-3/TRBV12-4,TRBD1,TGTGCCAGCAGCCGCCGGGACAGGGACTCCTACGAGCAGTACTTC,CASSRRDRDSYEQYF
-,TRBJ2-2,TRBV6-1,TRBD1,TGTGCCAGCAACCTGGGACAGCATGTCGCCGGGGAGCTGTTTTTT,CASNLGQHVAGELFF
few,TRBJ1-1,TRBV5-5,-,TGTGCCAGCAGCTTGTGGGGGTCCATAGACACTGAAGCTTTCTTT,CASSLWGSIDTEAFF
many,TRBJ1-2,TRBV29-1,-,TGCAGCGTTTCGATGCTGAGTGATGGCTACACCTTC,CSVSMLSDGYTF
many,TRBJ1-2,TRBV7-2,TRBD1,TGTGCCAGCAGCGGTACCGGGACAGGGGACGGCTACACCTTC,CASSGTGTGDGYTF
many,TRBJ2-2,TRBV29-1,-,TGCAGCGCCGCGTTGGGGGCGAACACCGGGGAGCTGTTTTTT,CSAALGANTGELFF
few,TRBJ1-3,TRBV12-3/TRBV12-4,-,TGTGCCAGCAGCCATCAGGGTTCTGGAAACACCATATATTTT,CASSHQGSGNTIYF
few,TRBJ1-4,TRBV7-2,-,TGTGCCAGCAGCTTAGGTTCGGTGGGGCTTTCTAATGAAAAACTGTTTTTT,CASSLGSVGLSNEKLFF
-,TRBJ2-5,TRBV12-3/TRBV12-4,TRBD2,TGTGCCAGCAGAAAAGGACTAGCTGCGACCCAGTACTTC,CASRKGLAATQYF
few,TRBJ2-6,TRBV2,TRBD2,TGTGCCAGCAGTGAAGCGCTAGCGGGAGTAAATGGGGCCAACGTCCTGACTTTC,CASSEALAGVNGANVLTF
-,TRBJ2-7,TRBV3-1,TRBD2,TGTGCCAGCAGCCAAGGGGGGGGCTACGAGCAGTACTTC,CASSQGGGYEQYF
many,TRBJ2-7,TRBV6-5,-,TGTGCCAGCAGGAAGACAGGTGGCGAGCAGTACTTC,CASRKTGGEQYF
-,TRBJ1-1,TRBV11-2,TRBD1,TGTGCCAGCAGCTTAATAAGGGCCATGGGGACAGGGTATCTCACTGAAGCTTTCTTT,CASSLIRAMGTGYLTEAFF